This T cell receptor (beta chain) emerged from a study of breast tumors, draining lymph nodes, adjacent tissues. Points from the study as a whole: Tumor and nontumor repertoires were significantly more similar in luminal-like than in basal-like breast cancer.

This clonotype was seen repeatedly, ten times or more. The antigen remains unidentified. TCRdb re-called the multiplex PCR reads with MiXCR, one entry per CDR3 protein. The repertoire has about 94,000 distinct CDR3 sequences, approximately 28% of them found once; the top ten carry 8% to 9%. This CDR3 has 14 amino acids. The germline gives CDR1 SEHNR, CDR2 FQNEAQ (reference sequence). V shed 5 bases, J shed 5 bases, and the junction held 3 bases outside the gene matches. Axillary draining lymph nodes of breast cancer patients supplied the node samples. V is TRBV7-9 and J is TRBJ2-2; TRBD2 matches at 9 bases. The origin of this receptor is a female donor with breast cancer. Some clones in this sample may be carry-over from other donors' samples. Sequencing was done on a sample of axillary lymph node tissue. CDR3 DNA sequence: TGTGCCAGCAGCAGTAGCGGGAGTACCGGGGAGCTGTTTTTT. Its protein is CASSSSGSTGELFF.